This TCR beta chain appears in the sequencing data of a study of blood T cell repertoires in COVID-19. Study-level background: Samples taken during acute and convalescent COVID-19 were collected in the United States, Italy and Spain. T cells, B-cell-depleted T cells, or PBMCs supplied cDNA or gDNA.

The V end was cut by 2 bases, the J end by 2 bases, with 8 bases between. The CDR3 spans 14 residues. Germline loops: CDR1 MNHEY, CDR2 SVGAGI. The authors' processing: Counts of nucleated cells, estimated from reference gene primer amplification, were obtained. Measured with immunoSEQ multiplex PCR; TCRdb has only the in-frame clones, and not every one. V, J and clone size derive from that table, while D and trimming were established from the DNA sequence. The data show under 200,000 clones, with more than 75% seen just once and about 6% held by the top ten. Participant age was about 18 to 100 years, and participants resided in fewer than 30 US areas.

The specimen was PBMCs or T cells enriched from blood (not recorded which). This rearrangement joins TRBV6-5 to TRBJ2-3; D unresolved. This sequence originates from a man aged 35 to 55 with acute COVID-19. CDR3 residues: CASSYGRATDTQYF. DNA for the CDR3: TGTGCCAGCAGTTACGGGCGAGCCACAGATACGCAGTATTTT.